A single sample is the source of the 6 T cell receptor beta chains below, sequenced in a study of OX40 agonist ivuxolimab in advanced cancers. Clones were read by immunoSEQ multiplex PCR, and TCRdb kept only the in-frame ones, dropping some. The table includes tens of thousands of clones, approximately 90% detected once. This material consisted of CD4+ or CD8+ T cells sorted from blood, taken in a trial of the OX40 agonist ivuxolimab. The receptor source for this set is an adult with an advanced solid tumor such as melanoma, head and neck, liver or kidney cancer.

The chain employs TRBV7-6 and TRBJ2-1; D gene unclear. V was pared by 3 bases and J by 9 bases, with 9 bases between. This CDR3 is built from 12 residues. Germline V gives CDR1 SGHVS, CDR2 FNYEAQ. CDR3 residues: CASSFWGGEQFF. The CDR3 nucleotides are TGTGCCAGCAGCTTTTGGGGTGGTGAGCAGTTCTTC.

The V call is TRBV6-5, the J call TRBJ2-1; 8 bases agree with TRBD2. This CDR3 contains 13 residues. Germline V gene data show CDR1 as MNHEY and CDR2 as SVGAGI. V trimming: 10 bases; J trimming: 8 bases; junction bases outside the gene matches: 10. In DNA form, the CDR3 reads TGTGCCACCTCACGGGAGGGCCAAGATGAGCAGTTCTTC. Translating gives CATSREGQDEQFF.

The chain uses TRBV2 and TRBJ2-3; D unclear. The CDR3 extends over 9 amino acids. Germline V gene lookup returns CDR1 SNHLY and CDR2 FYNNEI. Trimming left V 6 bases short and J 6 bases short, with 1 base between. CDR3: CASRDTQYF. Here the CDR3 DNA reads TGTGCCAGCAGGGATACGCAGTATTTT.

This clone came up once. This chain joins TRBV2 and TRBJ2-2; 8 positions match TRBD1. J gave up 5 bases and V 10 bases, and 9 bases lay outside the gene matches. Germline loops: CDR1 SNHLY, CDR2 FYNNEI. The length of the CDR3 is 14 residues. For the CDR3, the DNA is TGTGCCACTTTCGCGGACAGGGCAACCGGGGAGCTGTTTTTT. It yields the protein CATFADRATGELFF.

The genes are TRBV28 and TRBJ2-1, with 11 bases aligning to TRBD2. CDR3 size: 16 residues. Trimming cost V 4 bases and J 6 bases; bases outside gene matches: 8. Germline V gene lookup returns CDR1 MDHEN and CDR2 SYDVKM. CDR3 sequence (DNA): TGTGCCAGCAGTTCCACTCTAGCGGGAGGCGGCAATGAGCAGTTCTTC. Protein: CASSSTLAGGGNEQFF.

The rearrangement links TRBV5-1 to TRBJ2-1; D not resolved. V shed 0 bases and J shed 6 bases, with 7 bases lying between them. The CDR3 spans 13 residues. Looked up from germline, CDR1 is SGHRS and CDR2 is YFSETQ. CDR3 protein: CASSLELGNEQFF. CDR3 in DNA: TGCGCCAGCAGCTTGGAACTGGGCAATGAGCAGTTCTTC.